This T cell receptor beta chain came from a study of esophageal squamous cell carcinoma under preoperative chemotherapy. About the study: Samples included peripheral blood T cells as well as tumor-infiltrating lymphocytes.

General study points: Post-treatment tumor-infiltrating lymphocytes appeared partly derived from peripheral T cells migrating into the tumor. After chemotherapy, TCR diversity rose significantly in peripheral T cells but not in tumor-infiltrating lymphocytes.

This CDR3 has 14 residues. Germline V lookup: CDR1 MNHNS, CDR2 SASEGT. Time point in this sample: after preoperative PTX-NDP chemotherapy. Paclitaxel-nedaplatin chemotherapy was given to patients ahead of their surgery. For this clonotype: Its antigen is as yet unknown.

TCRdb re-analysed the PCR reads in MiXCR, keeping a single row per CDR3 protein. Altogether around 9,000 distinct CDR3 sequences are present, about 52% being singletons, with the ten largest covering approximately 14%. The V call is TRBV6-1, the J call TRBJ2-3, with TRBD1 as a possible D gene (6 bases). The DNA matches TRBJ2-7 better at its end, which makes the J call doubtful. The specimen was obtained from a patient given preoperative chemotherapy. This receptor was taken from a human donor with esophageal squamous cell carcinoma. The donor label of this sample is uncertain. The CDR3 DNA follows: TGTGCCAGCTCTTTAGGACAGATGATATACGAGCAGTACTTC. Its protein is CASSLGQMIYEQYF.